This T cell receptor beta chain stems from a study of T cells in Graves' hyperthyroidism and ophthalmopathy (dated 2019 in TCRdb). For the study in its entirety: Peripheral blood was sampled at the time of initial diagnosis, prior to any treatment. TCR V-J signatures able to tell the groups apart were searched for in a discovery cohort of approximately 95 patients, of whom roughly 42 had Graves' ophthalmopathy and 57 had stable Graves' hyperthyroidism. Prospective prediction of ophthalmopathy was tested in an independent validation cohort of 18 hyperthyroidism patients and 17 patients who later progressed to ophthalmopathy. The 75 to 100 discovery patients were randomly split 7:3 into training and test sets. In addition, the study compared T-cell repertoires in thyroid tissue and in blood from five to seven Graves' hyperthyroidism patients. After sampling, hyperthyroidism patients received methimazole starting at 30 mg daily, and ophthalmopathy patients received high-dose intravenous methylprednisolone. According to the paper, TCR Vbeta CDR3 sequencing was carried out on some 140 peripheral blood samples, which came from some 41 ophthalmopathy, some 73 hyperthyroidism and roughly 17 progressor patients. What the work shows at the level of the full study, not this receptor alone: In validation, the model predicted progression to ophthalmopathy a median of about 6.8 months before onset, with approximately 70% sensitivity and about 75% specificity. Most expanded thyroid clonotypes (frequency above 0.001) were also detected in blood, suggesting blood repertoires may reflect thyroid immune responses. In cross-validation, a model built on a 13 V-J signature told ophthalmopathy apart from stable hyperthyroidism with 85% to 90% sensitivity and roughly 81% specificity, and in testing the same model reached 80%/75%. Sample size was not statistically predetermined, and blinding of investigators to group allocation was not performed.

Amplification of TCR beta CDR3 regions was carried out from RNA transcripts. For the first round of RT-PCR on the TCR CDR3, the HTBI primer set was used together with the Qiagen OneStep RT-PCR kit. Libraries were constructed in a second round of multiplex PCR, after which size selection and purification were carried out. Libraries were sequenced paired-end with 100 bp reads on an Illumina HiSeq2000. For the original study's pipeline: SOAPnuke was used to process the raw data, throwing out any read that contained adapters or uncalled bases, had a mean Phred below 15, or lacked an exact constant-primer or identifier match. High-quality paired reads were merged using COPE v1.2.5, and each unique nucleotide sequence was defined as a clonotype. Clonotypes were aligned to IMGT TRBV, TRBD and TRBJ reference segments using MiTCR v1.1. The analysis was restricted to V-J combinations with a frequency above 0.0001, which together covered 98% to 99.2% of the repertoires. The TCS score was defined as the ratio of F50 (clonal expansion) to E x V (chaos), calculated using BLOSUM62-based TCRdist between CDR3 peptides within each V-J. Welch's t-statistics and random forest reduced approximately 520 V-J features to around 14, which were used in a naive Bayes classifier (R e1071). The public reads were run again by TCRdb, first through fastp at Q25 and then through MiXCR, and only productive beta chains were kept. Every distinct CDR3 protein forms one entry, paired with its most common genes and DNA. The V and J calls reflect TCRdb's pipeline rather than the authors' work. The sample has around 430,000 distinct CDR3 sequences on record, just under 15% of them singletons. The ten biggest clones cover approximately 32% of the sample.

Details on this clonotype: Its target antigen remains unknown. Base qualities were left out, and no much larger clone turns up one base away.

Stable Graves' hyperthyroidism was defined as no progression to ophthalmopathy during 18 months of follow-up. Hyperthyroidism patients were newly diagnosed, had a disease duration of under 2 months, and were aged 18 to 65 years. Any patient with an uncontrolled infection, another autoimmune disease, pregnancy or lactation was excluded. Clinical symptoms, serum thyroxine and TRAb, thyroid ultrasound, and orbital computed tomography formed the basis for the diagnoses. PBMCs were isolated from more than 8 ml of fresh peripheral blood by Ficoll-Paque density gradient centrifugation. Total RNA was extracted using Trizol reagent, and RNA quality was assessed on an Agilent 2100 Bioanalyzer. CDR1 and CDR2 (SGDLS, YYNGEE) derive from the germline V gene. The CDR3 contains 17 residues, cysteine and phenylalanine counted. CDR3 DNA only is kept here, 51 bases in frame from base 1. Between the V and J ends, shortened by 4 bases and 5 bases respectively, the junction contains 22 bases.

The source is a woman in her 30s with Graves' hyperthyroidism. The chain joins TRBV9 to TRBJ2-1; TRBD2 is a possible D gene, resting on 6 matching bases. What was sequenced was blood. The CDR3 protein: CASSPRSAGFPNNEQFF. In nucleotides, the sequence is TGTGCCAGCAGCCCCCGGTCGGCGGGATTCCCTAACAATGAGCAGTTCTTC.